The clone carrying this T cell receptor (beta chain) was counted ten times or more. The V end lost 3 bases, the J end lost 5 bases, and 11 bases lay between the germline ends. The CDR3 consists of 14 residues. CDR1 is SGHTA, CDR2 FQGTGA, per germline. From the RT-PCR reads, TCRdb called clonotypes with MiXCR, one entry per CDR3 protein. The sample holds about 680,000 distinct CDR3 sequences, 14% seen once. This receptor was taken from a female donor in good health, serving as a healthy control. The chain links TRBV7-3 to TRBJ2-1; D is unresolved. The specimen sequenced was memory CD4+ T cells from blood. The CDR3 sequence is CASSLGASNNEQFF. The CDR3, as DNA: TGTGCCAGCAGCTTGGGTGCCAGCAACAATGAGCAGTTCTTC. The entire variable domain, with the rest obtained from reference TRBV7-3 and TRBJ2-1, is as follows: GAGVSQTPSNKVTEKGKYVELRCDPISGHTALYWYRQSLGQGPEFLIYFQGTGAADDSGLPNDRFFAVRPEGSVSTLKIQRTERGDSAVYLCASSLGASNNEQFFGPGTRLTVL.